The 17 T cell receptor beta chains presented below share a single source sample, sequenced in a study of shared clonotypes between healthy human individuals. Sequenced by immunoSEQ multiplex PCR; TCRdb stores in-frame clones only, minus some. In the table there are about 2.4 million clones, approximately 94% of which are singletons. The specimen sequenced was naive CD4+ T cells from PBMCs. The subset here: CD45RA+ positively selected. These receptors were collected from a man between 18 and 35 years old in good health. Some clones in this sample may be carry-over from other donors' samples.

This clone was observed a handful of times. V usage is TRBV7-9 and J usage is TRBJ1-1; D gene unclear. The CDR3 has 13 amino acids. The V and J ends lost 6 bases and 3 bases respectively, with 11 bases between them. CDR1 is SEHNR and CDR2 is FQNEAQ in the germline V gene (reference sequence). The CDR3, as DNA: TGTGCCAGCAGTCCACGGAGGGACACTGAAGCTTTCTTT. Its protein is CASSPRRDTEAFF.

This chain connects TRBV7-9 to TRBJ1-4; the D is unclear. Trimming removed 2 bases from V and 7 bases from J, with 11 bases in between. The CDR3 totals 14 residues. CDR1 and CDR2 from the germline V gene are SEHNR and FQNEAQ (reference sequence). In DNA form, the CDR3 reads TGTGCCAGCAGCTTACGACTGGACCGTGAAAAACTGTTTTTT. Translating it yields CASSLRLDREKLFF.

The chain employs TRBV2 and TRBJ2-2, with 10 bases fitting TRBD2. CDR1 SNHLY and CDR2 FYNNEI come from the germline V gene. V was pared by 6 bases and J by 5 bases, with 0 bases of the junction left unmatched. The length of the CDR3 is 13 residues. CDR3 DNA: TGTGCCAGCAGGACTAGCGGGACCGGGGAGCTGTTTTTT. Translating gives CASRTSGTGELFF. The whole variable domain, filled in from reference TRBV2 and TRBJ2-2, reads EPEVTQTPSHQVTQMGQEVILRCVPISNHLYFYWYRQILGQKVEFLVSFYNNEISEKSEIFDDQFSVERPDGSNFTLKIRSTKLEDSAMYFCASRTSGTGELFFGEGSRLTVL.

The chain carries TRBV19 and TRBJ1-2, with 7 bases aligning to TRBD1. From germline, CDR1 is LNHDA and CDR2 SQIVND (reference sequence). J was trimmed by 1 base and V by 5 bases; bases with no gene match: 4. The CDR3 contains 14 residues. The CDR3, as DNA: TGTGCCAGTAGTCAGGACAGGAATAACTATGGCTACACCTTC. This encodes CASSQDRNNYGYTF. The full variable domain, completed using reference TRBV19 and TRBJ1-2, is DGGITQSPKYLFRKEGQNVTLSCEQNLNHDAMYWYRQDPGQGLRLIYYSQIVNDFQKGDIAEGYSVSREKKESFPLTVTSAQKNPTAFYLCASSQDRNNYGYTFGSGTRLTVV.

The rearrangement uses TRBV4-3 and TRBJ2-2; 9 bases align to TRBD2. The length of the CDR3 is 21 residues. V trimming: 0 bases; J trimming: 6 bases; junction bases outside the gene matches: 20. CDR1 is LGHNA, CDR2 YSLEER, per germline. For the CDR3, the DNA is TGCGCCAGCAGCCAAGATCTAGGTAGCGGGAGAAATCTCTATATCGCCGGGGAGCTGTTTTTT. Its protein is CASSQDLGSGRNLYIAGELFF.

This chain links TRBV28 with TRBJ2-7; TRBD1 agrees at 7 bases. This CDR3 contains 15 residues. The ends lost 4 bases at V and 3 bases at J; junction bases unmatched: 9. Looked up from germline, CDR1 is MDHEN and CDR2 is SYDVKM. The DNA for the CDR3 is TGTGCCAGCAGTTCTACAGGGGAACGGATCTACGAGCAGTACTTC. Protein product: CASSSTGERIYEQYF.

CDR3 coding DNA: TGTGCCAGCAGCTCACAGAGCACAGATACGCAGTATTTT. Translating gives CASSSQSTDTQYF. The chain couples TRBV5-6 to TRBJ2-3; D is unclear. CDR3 length equals 13 residues. CDR1 and CDR2 (germline): SGHDT, YYEEEE. Trimming shortened V by 3 bases and J by 0 bases, and 5 bases separated the two germline ends.

The chain uses TRBV6-5 and TRBJ2-7; D remains ambiguous. The CDR3 extends over 11 amino acids. Germline-derived CDR1 and CDR2 are MNHEY and SVGAGI. Trimming pared 8 bases from V and 4 bases from J, leaving 9 bases between. This chain's CDR3 is CASRNLYEQYF. The DNA of the CDR3 is TGTGCCAGCCGCAATTTATACGAGCAGTACTTC.

The CDR3 DNA sequence: TGTGCCAGCAGCACGAGAGGAGGAGGGGCTAGCCCGTGCGGGGCGGAGGGCTACACCTTC. This encodes CASSTRGGGASPCGAEGYTF. The chain links TRBV21-1 to TRBJ1-2. TRBV21-1 is a listed pseudogene. CDR3 size: 20 residues.

The chain links TRBV5-1 to TRBJ1-1; 8 bases line up with TRBD1. CDR3 length equals 14 residues. CDR1 is SGHRS, CDR2 YFSETQ, per germline. The V and J ends lost 2 bases and 6 bases, in that order; junction bases with no gene match: 6. This CDR3 is CASSFGVQGAEAFF. CDR3 bases: TGCGCCAGCAGCTTCGGAGTACAGGGGGCTGAAGCTTTCTTT.

The chain uses TRBV7-2 and TRBJ1-2; D not resolved. CDR1 is SGHTA, CDR2 FQGNSA, per germline. V was clipped by 1 base and J by 13 bases, with 28 bases between them. The CDR3 runs 17 residues. CDR3: CASSLEILEDRTRGRTF. The CDR3 nucleotides read TGTGCCAGCAGCTTAGAGATCCTTGAAGACCGGACCCGAGGTCGCACCTTC.

This rearrangement joins TRBV7-9 to TRBJ2-7; TRBD1 agrees at 8 bases. The CDR3 extends over 15 amino acids. With 5 bases clipped from V and 1 base from J, the junction kept 7 bases outside the gene matches. Germline V lookup: CDR1 SEHNR, CDR2 FQNEAQ (reference sequence). The chain's CDR3 is CASSTRQGSSYEQYF. In DNA, the CDR3 is TGTGCCAGCAGCACAAGACAGGGGTCGTCCTACGAGCAGTACTTC.

V and J are TRBV10-1 and TRBJ1-1; unclear D gene. CDR1 and CDR2 from the germline V gene are WNHNN and SYGVQD (reference sequence). The germline V and J ends were trimmed by 4 bases and 1 base, with 7 bases remaining between them. The CDR3 is 13 amino acids. The CDR3 protein is CASSGQPNTEAFF. For the CDR3, the DNA is TGCGCCAGCAGTGGTCAGCCGAACACTGAAGCTTTCTTT.

This clone came up once. The CDR3 DNA is TGTGCCAGCAGCTTGGAAGGACAGGGGAACACTGAAGCTTTCTTT. Protein: CASSLEGQGNTEAFF. The chain recombines TRBV5-4 with TRBJ1-1; TRBD1 aligns across 8 bases. Germline trimming cut 0 bases from V and 1 base from J; bases unmatched to any gene: 2. Germline V lookup: CDR1 SGHNT, CDR2 YYREEE (reference sequence). CDR3 size: 15 residues.

The chain carries TRBV5-6 and TRBJ1-2; no definite D call. V dropped 5 bases and J dropped 3 bases, with 14 bases sitting between them. Germline lookup yields CDR1 SGHDT and CDR2 YYEEEE. The CDR3 runs 14 residues. The CDR3 sequence: CASSPRAGDYGYTF. The DNA of the CDR3 is TGTGCCAGCAGTCCCCGGGCCGGGGACTATGGCTACACCTTC.

This chain joins TRBV19 and TRBJ1-2, with D maybe TRBD1 (6 bases). The CDR3 contains 15 residues. V was clipped by 5 bases and J by 4 bases, with 17 bases between them. From germline, CDR1 is LNHDA and CDR2 SQIVND (reference sequence). The CDR3 is CASSPRGGRAYGYTF. CDR3 in DNA: TGTGCCAGTAGTCCCCGGGGGGGGCGCGCCTATGGCTACACCTTC.

The chain couples TRBV5-4 to TRBJ1-4; possible D gene TRBD1, 6 bases. This CDR3 contains 18 residues. Trimming removed 4 bases at V and 4 bases at J, with 23 bases between. From germline, CDR1 is SGHNT and CDR2 YYREEE (reference sequence). DNA of the CDR3: TGTGCCAGCAGCCAAGCTCGACCTTACAGGGCTTTTAATGAAAAACTGTTTTTT. Its protein product is CASSQARPYRAFNEKLFF.